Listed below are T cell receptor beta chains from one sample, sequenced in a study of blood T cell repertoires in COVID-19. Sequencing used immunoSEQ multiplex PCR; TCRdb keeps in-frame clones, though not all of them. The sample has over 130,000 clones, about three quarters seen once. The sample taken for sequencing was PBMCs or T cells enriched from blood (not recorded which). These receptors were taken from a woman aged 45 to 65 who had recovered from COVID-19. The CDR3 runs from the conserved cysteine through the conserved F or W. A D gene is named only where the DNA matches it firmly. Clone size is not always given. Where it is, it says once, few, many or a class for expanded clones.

CASSSGTRYGYTF,TGTGCCAGCAGCTCAGGGACACGCTATGGCTACACCTTC,13,-,TRBJ1-2,TRBV5-6,-
CASSPDWSTNYGYTF,TGTGCCAGCTCCCCTGATTGGAGCACTAACTATGGCTACACCTTC,15,-,TRBJ1-2,TRBV18,-
CASNQRVGGGDTQYF,TGTGCCAGCAACCAACGAGTGGGAGGCGGAGATACGCAGTATTTT,15,-,TRBJ2-3,TRBV7-8,-
CASSFPDRGNSPLHF,TGCGCCAGCAGCTTCCCGGACAGGGGCAATTCACCCCTCCACTTT,15,few,TRBJ1-6,TRBV5-1,TRBD1
CASSPKRAGLAGSNEQFF,TGTGCCAGCAGCCCCAAGCGCGCGGGACTAGCGGGGTCCAATGAGCAGTTCTTC,18,-,TRBJ2-1,TRBV3-1/TRBV3-2,TRBD2
CASSLAGRETQYF,TGTGCCAGCAGCTTAGCAGGGAGGGAGACCCAGTACTTC,13,-,TRBJ2-5,TRBV7-6,-
CSVARQGGTYEQYF,TGCAGCGTTGCCCGCCAGGGTGGGACCTACGAGCAGTACTTC,14,-,TRBJ2-7,TRBV29-1,-
CASSLRAGGPYEQYF,TGTGCCAGCAGCTTACGGGCAGGGGGACCCTACGAGCAGTACTTC,15,-,TRBJ2-7,TRBV7-6,TRBD1
CAIRGGSSGLLNEQFF,TGTGCCATCAGGGGAGGAAGTAGCGGTCTACTCAATGAGCAGTTCTTC,16,-,TRBJ2-1,TRBV10-3,-
CASSLAGTGANEKLFF,TGCGCCAGCAGCTTGGCGGGGACAGGGGCTAATGAAAAACTGTTTTTT,16,few,TRBJ1-4,TRBV5-1,TRBD1
CASSLVGSSGSKETQYF,TGCGCCAGCAGCTTGGTTGGGTCTAGCGGGAGTAAAGAGACCCAGTACTTC,17,-,TRBJ2-5,TRBV5-1,TRBD2
CSVPTGLGYEQYF,TGCAGCGTACCGACAGGGCTAGGCTACGAGCAGTACTTC,13,-,TRBJ2-7,TRBV29-1,TRBD1
CASSQVFSTAPYEQYF,TGTGCCAGCAGCCAAGTCTTCTCGACAGCCCCGTACGAGCAGTACTTC,16,-,TRBJ2-7,TRBV3-1/TRBV3-2,-
CASSHAPGQVEEKLFF,TGTGCCAGCAGCCACGCCCCGGGACAGGTGGAGGAAAAACTGTTTTTT,16,few,TRBJ1-4,TRBV3-1/TRBV3-2,TRBD1
CASQREGSHNEQFF,TGTGCCAGCCAGCGGGAGGGGTCCCACAATGAGCAGTTCTTC,14,-,TRBJ2-1,TRBV3-1/TRBV3-2,TRBD2
CASSPSGKGNQPQHF,TGTGCCAGCAGTCCATCAGGGAAAGGCAATCAGCCCCAGCATTTT,15,-,TRBJ1-5,TRBV6-5,-
CASSPPTGNTEAFF,TGTGCCAGCAGCCCCCCGACAGGGAACACTGAAGCTTTCTTT,14,-,TRBJ1-1,TRBV11-3,-
CASTLTSGTGELFF,TGTGCCAGCACGTTAACTTCTGGCACCGGGGAGCTGTTTTTT,14,-,TRBJ2-2,TRBV6-5,-
CASSRGQGAKSGNTIYF,TGTGCCAGCAGCCGGGGACAGGGGGCCAAGTCTGGAAACACCATATATTTT,17,-,TRBJ1-3,TRBV7-2,TRBD1
CSASAQGGWTEAFF,TGCAGTGCTAGTGCTCAGGGGGGTTGGACTGAAGCTTTCTTT,14,-,TRBJ1-1,TRBV20-1,TRBD1